The 31 T cell receptor beta chains below all came from one sample that was sequenced in a study of T cell responses to AZD1222 COVID-19 vaccine. Data came from immunoSEQ multiplex PCR; TCRdb stores just in-frame clones and leaves some out. The table has some 130,000 clones, around 90% seen once. The sample in question was peripheral blood, obtained on day 0 of AZD1222 vaccination. The receptors were gathered from an adult in good health.

The rearrangement links TRBV25-1 to TRBJ1-2; D is perhaps TRBD1 (5 bases). CDR1 and CDR2 from the germline V gene are MGHDK and SYGVNS. The CDR3 has 12 residues. Trimming removed 3 bases at V and 4 bases at J, with 6 bases between. The CDR3 sequence is CASSDRGYGYTF. Here the CDR3 DNA reads TGTGCCAGCAGTGATAGGGGCTATGGCTACACCTTC.

V usage is TRBV4-2 and J usage is TRBJ2-2; D perhaps matches TRBD2 (5 bases). Trimming removed 4 bases at V and 7 bases at J, with 16 bases between. Looked up from germline, CDR1 is LGHNA and CDR2 is YNFKEQ. The CDR3 length is 15 residues. Written as DNA, the CDR3 is TGTGCCAGCAGCCCAATTGGAGGTGTAGTCGGGGAGCTGTTTTTT. Its translation: CASSPIGGVVGELFF.

V and J are TRBV6-1 and TRBJ2-7; 7 bases are shared with TRBD2. The germline V gene has CDR1 MNHNS and CDR2 SASEGT. The CDR3 covers 17 residues. After removal of 2 bases from V and 1 base from J, the junction contained 11 bases not matched to a gene. CDR3 nucleotides: TGTGCCAGCAGTGAAAGGGACTACCGTCCAACGTCCTACGAGCAGTACTTC. Translation: CASSERDYRPTSYEQYF.

The chain uses TRBV20-1 and TRBJ1-3, with D uncertain. Germline CDR1 and CDR2: DFQATT and SNEGSKA (reference sequence). The CDR3 loop spans 11 amino acids. V was pared by 3 bases and J by 4 bases, with 4 bases between. The CDR3 sequence: CSARSGNTIYF. DNA for the CDR3: TGCAGTGCTAGGTCGGGAAACACCATATATTTT.

The V and J genes are TRBV10-3 and TRBJ1-1, with D maybe TRBD1 (6 bases). The CDR3 sequence is 17 residues long. The germline V gene encodes CDR1 ENHRY and CDR2 SYGVKD. V lost 7 bases to trimming and J lost 5 bases, with 26 bases between them. The CDR3 bases are TGTGCCATCATCGGGGACGGGACAATTAACGGTAGGACTGAAGCTTTCTTT. Translation gives CAIIGDGTINGRTEAFF.

This clone showed up just a few times. CDR3 DNA: TGTGCCATCAGTGAGTCTTATTGGCAGGGCGTCTACACCTTC. This sequence encodes CAISESYWQGVYTF. The chain joins TRBV10-3 to TRBJ1-2; TRBD1 might be the D (5 bases). This CDR3 region has 14 residues. V lost 0 bases, J lost 10 bases, and 15 bases lay in between. From germline, CDR1 is ENHRY and CDR2 SYGVKD.

V gene TRBV10-3 combines with J gene TRBJ1-2, with D uncertain. Trimming cost V 0 bases and J 5 bases, with 4 bases left between them. Germline CDR1 and CDR2: ENHRY and SYGVKD. This CDR3 has 12 amino acids. CDR3 sequence (DNA): TGTGCCATCAGTGAGTCTGAATATGGCTACACCTTC. Translated, it gives CAISESEYGYTF.

V gene TRBV30 combines with J gene TRBJ1-1, with TRBD1 as a possible D gene (5 bases). Trimming took 8 bases from V and 7 from J, leaving 23 bases between them. The length of the CDR3 is 14 residues. Germline assignment: CDR1 GTSNPN and CDR2 SVGIG (reference sequence). CDR3 in amino acids: CARAGGAGLGEAFF. For the CDR3, the DNA is TGTGCCCGGGCTGGAGGCGCAGGGTTAGGTGAAGCTTTCTTT. The full variable domain, with the rest looked up from reference TRBV30 and TRBJ1-1, is SQTIHQWPATLVQPVGSPLSLECTVEGTSNPNLYWYRQAAGRGLQLLFYSVGIGQISSEVPQNLSASRPQDRQFILSSKKLLLSDSGFYLCARAGGAGLGEAFFGQGTRLTVV.

The V gene is TRBV13, the J gene TRBJ2-5, with unresolved D. Trimming left V 4 bases short and J 2 bases short, with 14 bases between. This CDR3 region has 15 residues. Germline values: CDR1 PRHDT, CDR2 FYEKMQ (reference sequence). The CDR3 spells CASSSNYAPQETQYF. DNA of the CDR3: TGTGCCAGCAGCTCCAACTATGCCCCGCAAGAGACCCAGTACTTC.

This sequence joins TRBV3-1 (or the pseudogene TRBV3-2) and TRBJ1-1, with 8 bases that match TRBD1. The V gene end was trimmed by 4 bases and the J gene end by 7 bases; junction bases not matched to a gene: 20. The CDR3 loop spans 18 amino acids. Germline CDR1 and CDR2: LGHDT and YNNKEL (reference sequence). In DNA, the CDR3 is TGTGCCAGCAGCCCCCTAAGAGAAGGCAGGGGGCGACCCCGTGAAGCTTTCTTT. Residues: CASSPLREGRGRPREAFF.

This clone was counted a single time. The chain links TRBV6-1 to TRBJ1-3; D is unresolved. Germline values: CDR1 MNHNS, CDR2 SASEGT. V was trimmed by 6 bases and J by 6 bases, leaving 6 bases between them. The CDR3 is 11 residues long. In DNA, the CDR3 is TGTGCCAGCAGCCCCGAAAACACCATATATTTT. Encoded protein: CASSPENTIYF.

This sequence joins TRBV3-1 (or the pseudogene TRBV3-2) and TRBJ1-2; a possible D gene is TRBD1 (6 bases). V dropped 0 bases and J dropped 6 bases, with 17 bases sitting between them. The CDR3 is 16 amino acids. Germline-derived CDR1 and CDR2 are LGHDT and YNNKEL (reference sequence). DNA for the CDR3: TGTGCCAGCAGCCAAGAAAAATCTAGCAGGGGCCATGGCTACACCTTC. Translated: CASSQEKSSRGHGYTF.

This sequence joins TRBV4-1 and TRBJ1-1, with 8 bases aligning to TRBD1. CDR1 is MGHRA, CDR2 YSYEKL, per germline. The CDR3 extends over 15 amino acids. V shed 1 base, J shed 7 bases, and the junction held 8 bases outside the gene matches. The CDR3 loop is CASSQVGTGELEAFF. CDR3 DNA: TGCGCCAGCAGCCAAGTTGGGACAGGAGAACTTGAAGCTTTCTTT.

The CDR3 reads CASSLEWGRGYTF. The CDR3 nucleotides are TGCGCCAGCAGCTTGGAATGGGGAAGGGGCTACACCTTC. V and J are TRBV5-1 and TRBJ1-2; D gene uncertain. Germline V gene sequence: CDR1 SGHRS, CDR2 YFSETQ. This CDR3 is 13 amino acids long. The V gene lost 0 bases and the J gene lost 8 bases, with 11 bases spanning the gap. The full variable domain, with the rest looked up from reference TRBV5-1 and TRBJ1-2, is KAGVTQTPRYLIKTRGQQVTLSCSPISGHRSVSWYQQTPGQGLQFLFEYFSETQRNKGNFPGRFSGRQFSNSRSEMNVSTLELGDSALYLCASSLEWGRGYTFGSGTRLTVV.

In its sample, this clone was seen a few times. The V and J genes are TRBV3-1 (or the pseudogene TRBV3-2) and TRBJ2-7; D is tentatively TRBD1 or TRBD2 (6 bases each). The V end lost 4 bases, the J end lost 1 base, and 20 bases lay between the germline ends. In germline, CDR1 is LGHDT, CDR2 YNNKEL (reference sequence). The CDR3 consists of 17 residues. For the CDR3, the DNA is TGTGCCAGCAGCCCACCCGGGGGCGGCGCGGGGTCCTACGAGCAGTACTTC. Its protein is CASSPPGGGAGSYEQYF.

The rearrangement links TRBV5-1 to TRBJ2-1; either TRBD1 or TRBD2 may fit D (5 bases each). The V gene lost 4 bases and the J gene lost 2 bases, with 19 bases spanning the gap. The CDR3 sequence is 17 residues long. Germline values: CDR1 SGHRS, CDR2 YFSETQ. The CDR3 DNA is TGCGCCAGCAGCCCAGGGACCTTCGTCGGGACCTACAATGAGCAGTTCTTC. Translated, it gives CASSPGTFVGTYNEQFF. Full variable domain (rest looked up from reference TRBV5-1 and TRBJ2-1): KAGVTQTPRYLIKTRGQQVTLSCSPISGHRSVSWYQQTPGQGLQFLFEYFSETQRNKGNFPGRFSGRQFSNSRSEMNVSTLELGDSALYLCASSPGTFVGTYNEQFFGPGTRLTVL.

The rearrangement joins TRBV6-5 to TRBJ1-2; no reliable D call. Germline lookup yields CDR1 MNHEY and CDR2 SVGAGI. The CDR3 runs 14 residues. V was shortened by 4 bases and J by 5 bases, with 14 bases between the two germline ends. CDR3 bases: TGTGCCAGCAGTTCTCCTCAGAACAATTATGGCTACACCTTC. Protein: CASSSPQNNYGYTF.

The rearrangement uses TRBV5-1 and TRBJ1-3; D ambiguous. Germline V gene lookup returns CDR1 SGHRS and CDR2 YFSETQ. The CDR3 is made up of 14 amino acids. V lost 0 bases to trimming and J lost 2 bases, with 6 bases between them. CDR3 sequence reads: CASSLAAAGNTIYF. Written as DNA, the CDR3 is TGCGCCAGCAGCTTGGCAGCAGCTGGAAACACCATATATTTT.

The V call is TRBV6-5, the J call TRBJ1-4; tentative D call: TRBD1 (6 bases). Trimming left V 3 bases short and J 8 bases short, with 16 bases between. The germline V gene encodes CDR1 MNHEY and CDR2 SVGAGI. This CDR3 has 15 amino acids. This chain's CDR3 is CASSYGRGRGEKLFF. The CDR3 nucleotides read TGTGCCAGCAGTTATGGGAGGGGGAGAGGCGAAAAACTGTTTTTT.

V and J are TRBV7-9 and TRBJ2-1; D is possibly TRBD2 (5 bases). V was cut by 5 bases and J by 6 bases, with 14 bases left in between. Germline V gene data show CDR1 as SEHNR and CDR2 as FQNEAQ (reference sequence). The CDR3 contains 14 residues. The CDR3 coding sequence is TGTGCCAGCAGCACCGGGCCCGGAGGCAATGAGCAGTTCTTC. This encodes CASSTGPGGNEQFF.

The rearrangement joins TRBV30 to TRBJ2-7, with D possibly TRBD1 on 6 matching bases. The CDR3 extends over 12 amino acids. Germline-derived CDR1 and CDR2 are GTSNPN and SVGIG (reference sequence). Trimming cost V 0 bases and J 5 bases, with 8 bases left between them. As DNA, the CDR3 is TGTGCCTGGAGTGTACAGGGTAACGAGCAGTACTTC. Translation: CAWSVQGNEQYF.

The rearrangement joins TRBV24-1 to TRBJ2-1; D is unresolved. The CDR3 extends over 13 amino acids. Germline CDR1 and CDR2: KGHDR and SFDVKD. Trimming removed 2 bases at V and 9 bases at J, with 10 bases between. In DNA form, the CDR3 reads TGTGCCACCAGTGATTCCCGGGCCCTTGAGCAGTTCTTC. Its protein product is CATSDSRALEQFF.

The rearrangement uses TRBV4-1 and TRBJ1-2; D remains unclear. The CDR3 length is 13 residues. Trimming pared 2 bases from V and 1 base from J, leaving 5 bases between. Germline V CDR1 and CDR2: MGHRA, YSYEKL. The CDR3 DNA is TGCGCCAGCAGCCAAATCGTTAACTATGGCTACACCTTC. Its protein is CASSQIVNYGYTF.

Here the CDR3 DNA reads TGTGCCAGCAGCACCCAGCAGGGTGGCTACGAGCAGTACTTC. It translates to CASSTQQGGYEQYF. This chain uses TRBV7-9 with TRBJ2-7; tentative D call: TRBD1 (5 bases). Trimming cost V 5 bases and J 3 bases, with 14 bases left between them. Germline V CDR1 and CDR2: SEHNR, FQNEAQ (reference sequence). The CDR3 is 14 amino acids.

The chain recombines TRBV19 with TRBJ2-1, with 12 bases matching TRBD2. This CDR3 contains 15 residues. Germline V gene sequence: CDR1 LNHDA, CDR2 SQIVND (reference sequence). V shed 7 bases and J 6 bases; nucleotides not matched to a gene: 7. The CDR3 spells CASTPTSGGRNEQFF. The CDR3 DNA reads TGTGCCAGTACTCCTACTAGCGGGGGGCGCAATGAGCAGTTCTTC.

The rearrangement joins TRBV7-9 to TRBJ2-3, with no clear D. The CDR3 is 14 residues long. V lost 8 bases and J lost 0, with 12 bases in between. The V gene's germline CDR1 is SEHNR and CDR2 FQNEAQ (reference sequence). The CDR3 DNA sequence: TGTGCCAGCGTGGCGATATTTAGCACAGATACGCAGTATTTT. It yields the protein CASVAIFSTDTQYF.

The chain joins TRBV5-8 to TRBJ2-7; TRBD2 is a possible D gene (5 bases). From germline, CDR1 is SGHTS and CDR2 YDEGEE. The ends were cut back, 4 bases at V and 5 bases at J, with 16 bases in the middle. The CDR3 is 14 amino acids. DNA of the CDR3: TGTGCCAGCAGCCGGGATTTTGACTATGACGAGCAGTACTTC. This translates into CASSRDFDYDEQYF.

The CDR3 nucleotides are TGTGCCAGCAGATGGGGGCGGGGAACGAATGAGCAGTTCTTC. This sequence encodes CASRWGRGTNEQFF. The chain recombines TRBV7-2 with TRBJ2-1; D tentatively reads TRBD1 or TRBD2 (6 bases each). CDR3 length equals 14 residues. Germline loops: CDR1 SGHTA, CDR2 FQGNSA. V lost 6 bases to trimming and J lost 7 bases, with 16 bases between them.

The count of this clone is one. V and J are TRBV30 and TRBJ1-6; 7 bases line up with TRBD1. Per the germline V gene, CDR1 is GTSNPN and CDR2 is SVGIG (reference sequence). The CDR3 sequence is 15 residues long. J gave up 6 bases and V 0 bases, and 5 bases lay outside the gene matches. CDR3 coding DNA: TGTGCCTGGAGTGTTCGGACAGGTCTTAATTCACCCCTCCACTTT. Translating it yields CAWSVRTGLNSPLHF.

The V and J genes are TRBV2 and TRBJ1-2; the match to TRBD1 covers 8 bases. V dropped 5 bases and J dropped 8; count of bases not matched to a gene: 7. Germline lookup yields CDR1 SNHLY and CDR2 FYNNEI. The CDR3 sequence is 13 residues long. The CDR3 loop is CASSIGQGAGYTF. The CDR3 DNA reads as TGTGCCAGCAGTATCGGGCAGGGGGCGGGCTACACCTTC.

The chain links TRBV19 to TRBJ2-1; 11 bases line up with TRBD1. Germline-derived CDR1 and CDR2 are LNHDA and SQIVND (reference sequence). V gave up 6 bases and J gave up 9 bases; unmatched junction bases: 10. This CDR3 has 15 residues. The CDR3, as DNA: TGTGCCAGTAGCCACCGGACAGGGGGCTCGGGTGAGCAGTTCTTC. It codes for CASSHRTGGSGEQFF.